The sample holds a few counts of the clone carrying this TCR beta chain. The assay was immunoSEQ multiplex PCR, and TCRdb's table has in-frame clones only and misses some. The sample consists of approximately 13,000 clones, 60% to 80% of them appearing once. The CDR3 spans 12 residues. V was pared by 6 bases and J by 4 bases, with 9 bases between. Germline CDR1 MNHEY, CDR2 SVGAGI. This sample is part of a study of technical replicates of blood from a few donors. Sequencing was done on a sample of PBMCs. The chain couples TRBV6-5 to TRBJ1-2, with D possibly being TRBD1 (6 bases). This receptor was identified in a human donor in good health. CDR3 in DNA: TGTGCCAGCAGCGACAGGTTCTATGGCTACACCTTC. Its protein product is CASSDRFYGYTF.